The rows below give T cell receptor beta chains drawn from one sample of a study of blood T cell repertoires in COVID-19. The repertoire was sequenced with immunoSEQ multiplex PCR; TCRdb's copy has only in-frame clones and lacks some. The sample lists more than 200,000 clones, around 89% occurring once. The sequenced sample was peripheral blood. The origin of the receptors is a man between 65 and 79 years old with acute or convalescent COVID-19. Each CDR3 is given with its conserved first and last residue. Fields, in order: CDR3 DNA, CDR3 protein, V gene, D gene, clone size, J gene, CDR3 length. The D gene is left open where the match is weak. Rows may omit the clone size; those that give it use once, few, many or a size class.

TGTGCCAGCAGTGCCGGGACAGATACGCAGTATTTT CASSAGTDTQYF TRBV2 NA once TRBJ2-3 12
TGTGCCAGCAGGCCCGGGACAGGGAGCCAGCCCCAGCATTTT CASRPGTGSQPQHF TRBV6-5 TRBD1 NA TRBJ1-5 14
TGTGCCCGACAGGGGGGGAACTATGGCTACACCTTC CARQGGNYGYTF TRBV30 TRBD1 NA TRBJ1-2 12
TGCAGTGTCGTAGCGGGAGACTGGCAGTACTTC CSVVAGDWQYF TRBV20-1 TRBD2 few TRBJ2-7 11
TGTGCCAGCAGCCAAGGAGGGCTCCGGGACACCCCCTACGAGCAGTACTTC CASSQGGLRDTPYEQYF TRBV3-1/TRBV3-2 NA few TRBJ2-7 17
TGTGCCAGTACTGACAGGACACCTCCCTACGAGCAGTACTTC CASTDRTPPYEQYF TRBV19 NA NA TRBJ2-7 14
TGTGCCAGCAGGATGGGGAAGCGGAGCAATCAGCCCCAGCATTTT CASRMGKRSNQPQHF TRBV6-5 NA NA TRBJ1-5 15
TGCGCCAGCAGCTTGGCTCAAGAGACCCAGTACTTC CASSLAQETQYF TRBV5-1 NA few TRBJ2-5 12
TGTGCCTGGAGTGGGAGCTCTGGAAACACCATATATTTT CAWSGSSGNTIYF TRBV30 NA NA TRBJ1-3 13
TGTGCCAGCAGCCCGAGAGCACAGGGGGACACTGAAGCTTTCTTT CASSPRAQGDTEAFF TRBV27 TRBD1 once TRBJ1-1 15
TGTGCCAGCAGTTCCATCTATGGCTACACCTTC CASSSIYGYTF TRBV28 NA NA TRBJ1-2 11
TGCGCCAGCAACCTCGGAGGGCTCACCGGGGAGCTGTTTTTT CASNLGGLTGELFF TRBV5-1 NA NA TRBJ2-2 14
TGTGCCAGCTCCGGGAGCAGGCCTACCGGGGAGCTGTTTTTT CASSGSRPTGELFF TRBV4-2 NA few TRBJ2-2 14
TGTGCCAGCAGCTTAACAGGGGCGGGGGTATCCCAAGAGACCCAGTACTTC CASSLTGAGVSQETQYF TRBV7-3 TRBD2 NA TRBJ2-5 17
TGTGCCAGCAGCTTGGGCGGGAGGGGAAACACCGGGGAGCTGTTTTTT CASSLGGRGNTGELFF TRBV7-2 TRBD2 NA TRBJ2-2 16
TGCGCCAGCAGCTTAGCTAGCGGGGGGCTTTACGAGCAGTACTTC CASSLASGGLYEQYF TRBV5-1 TRBD2 NA TRBJ2-7 15